Each of the 17 T cell receptor beta chains below was sequenced from the same sample in a study of T cell responses to AZD1222 COVID-19 vaccine. TCRdb's copy holds only in-frame clones and misses some; the assay was immunoSEQ multiplex PCR. Of tens of thousands of clones listed, roughly 90% were seen once; the top ten hold around 10%. Specimen: peripheral blood, collected 28 days after the second AZD1222 dose. These receptors were taken from an adult who received the AZD1222 COVID-19 vaccine.

CDR3 protein: CASSSKGISNEQFF. In nucleotides, the CDR3 is TGTGCCAGCAGCTCCAAAGGGATCTCAAATGAGCAGTTCTTC. This chain connects TRBV7-3 to TRBJ2-1; D remains unclear. This CDR3 spans 14 amino acids. From germline, CDR1 is SGHTA and CDR2 FQGTGA. V lost 4 bases and J 7 bases, leaving 14 bases between the germline ends. Full variable domain (rest looked up from reference TRBV7-3 and TRBJ2-1): GAGVSQTPSNKVTEKGKYVELRCDPISGHTALYWYRQSLGQGPEFLIYFQGTGAADDSGLPNDRFFAVRPEGSVSTLKIQRTERGDSAVYLCASSSKGISNEQFFGPGTRLTVL.

This chain links TRBV4-3 with TRBJ1-1; no clear D gene. Germline V gives CDR1 LGHNA, CDR2 YSLEER. The CDR3 length is 13 residues. Between the trimmed V and J ends, which lost 1 base and 3 bases, there was a span of 6 bases. The DNA for the CDR3 is TGCGCCAGCAGCCAAGGAGGCCACACTGAAGCTTTCTTT. Protein sequence: CASSQGGHTEAFF.

The chain joins TRBV10-3 to TRBJ2-3; 10 nucleotides match TRBD2. Trimming cost V 2 bases and J 0 bases; bases outside gene matches: 5. The CDR3 spans 17 residues. The germline V gene encodes CDR1 ENHRY and CDR2 SYGVKD. In DNA, the CDR3 is TGTGCCATCAGTGAGAGGGGACTAGCGTCTAGCACAGATACGCAGTATTTT. Translated: CAISERGLASSTDTQYF.

The V and J genes are TRBV29-1 and TRBJ1-4; 7 nucleotides align to TRBD1. Trimming cost V 6 bases and J 5 bases; bases outside gene matches: 9. CDR1 is SQVTM, CDR2 ANQGSEA, per germline. The CDR3 has 14 amino acids. The DNA for the CDR3 is TGCAGCGTAGCGTCAGGGGGGAACAATGAAAAACTGTTTTTT. Residues: CSVASGGNNEKLFF.

This chain links TRBV5-1 with TRBJ2-7; TRBD1 might be the D (6 bases). V gave up 4 bases and J gave up 3 bases, with 20 bases separating them. The CDR3 is made up of 16 amino acids. Germline CDR1 and CDR2: SGHRS and YFSETQ. The CDR3 coding sequence is TGCGCCAGCAGCCAAACTCCCGGACAGCTTAGCTACGAGCAGTACTTC. It encodes CASSQTPGQLSYEQYF.

V gene TRBV27 combines with J gene TRBJ2-7; possible D gene TRBD1, 6 bases. The CDR3 extends over 15 amino acids. V was trimmed by 0 bases and J by 2 bases, leaving 11 bases between them. CDR1 and CDR2 from the germline V gene are MNHEY and SMNVEV (reference sequence). The CDR3 loop reads CASSLSSGHPYEQYF. DNA for the CDR3: TGTGCCAGCAGTTTATCCTCGGGACATCCCTACGAGCAGTACTTC.

The CDR3 DNA follows: TGCAGCGTTGGTGACGGGAGAGAGTACGAGCAGTACTTC. It encodes CSVGDGREYEQYF. This chain uses TRBV29-1 with TRBJ2-7, with D perhaps TRBD2 (6 bases). The germline gives CDR1 SQVTM, CDR2 ANQGSEA. CDR3 length equals 13 residues. Trimming left V 4 bases short and J 4 bases short, with 14 bases between.

The V gene is TRBV19, the J gene TRBJ2-7, with D hard to call. The CDR3 runs 13 residues. The V end lost 0 bases, the J end lost 5 bases, and 8 bases lay between the germline ends. Germline-derived CDR1 and CDR2 are LNHDA and SQIVND (reference sequence). Here the CDR3 reads CASSIDYGNEQYF. CDR3 nucleotides: TGTGCCAGTAGTATAGATTACGGAAACGAGCAGTACTTC.

This chain connects TRBV15 to TRBJ2-5, with 10 bases lining up with TRBD2. The germline V gene has CDR1 LNHNV and CDR2 YYDKDF (reference sequence). V shed 3 bases, J shed 3 bases, and the junction held 1 base outside the gene matches. CDR3 length equals 14 residues. The CDR3 spells CATSRLAGEETQYF. The CDR3 bases are TGTGCCACCAGCAGGCTAGCGGGGGAAGAGACCCAGTACTTC.

CDR3 amino acids: CASSQGSSSGANVLTF. The DNA for the CDR3 is TGTGCCAGCAGCCAGGGTAGTTCCTCTGGGGCCAACGTCCTGACTTTC. The chain has TRBV4-2 and TRBJ2-6, with D uncertain. Germline CDR1 is LGHNA and CDR2 is YNFKEQ. The CDR3 length is 16 residues. The V gene lost 3 bases and the J gene lost 0 bases, with 9 bases spanning the gap.

CDR3 sequence (DNA): TGTGCCAGCAGTCTCAATGGGGGTTCCACTGGCTACACCTTC. Translated, it gives CASSLNGGSTGYTF. This sequence joins TRBV27 and TRBJ1-2; a weak D match, TRBD1 (5 bases). V lost 5 bases to trimming and J lost 7 bases, with 17 bases between them. The germline gives CDR1 MNHEY, CDR2 SMNVEV (reference sequence). This CDR3 comprises 14 residues.

The chain has TRBV11-3 and TRBJ2-5, with 12 bases identical to TRBD2. This CDR3 has 15 residues. V lost 5 bases to trimming and J lost 5 bases; unmatched junction nucleotides: 6. Germline V CDR1 and CDR2: SGHNT, YENEEA. In DNA form, the CDR3 reads TGTGCCAGCAGCACTAGCGGGGGGTCGGTGGAGACCCAGTACTTC. This encodes CASSTSGGSVETQYF.

This chain connects TRBV7-9 to TRBJ1-5; D is ambiguous. Germline V gene data show CDR1 as SEHNR and CDR2 as FQNEAQ (reference sequence). The ends were cut back, 1 base at V and 8 bases at J, with 6 bases in the middle. CDR3 length: 12 amino acids. CDR3 nucleotides: TGTGCCAGCAGCTTAGACGGTAAGCCCCAGCATTTT. It encodes CASSLDGKPQHF.

The V gene is TRBV19, the J gene TRBJ2-7; tentatively, D is TRBD1 (6 bases). V lost 2 bases and J 7 bases, leaving 15 bases between the germline ends. Per the germline V gene, CDR1 is LNHDA and CDR2 is SQIVND (reference sequence). This CDR3 is 14 amino acids long. CDR3 protein: CASSIYTGSLEQYF. In DNA form, the CDR3 reads TGTGCCAGTAGTATATATACAGGGTCCTTGGAGCAGTACTTC.

The V gene is TRBV19, the J gene TRBJ1-2; D is possibly TRBD1 (6 bases). Deletions cut 4 bases from V and 8 bases from J, with 20 bases between. Germline V CDR1 and CDR2: LNHDA, SQIVND (reference sequence). The CDR3 contains 15 residues. Written as DNA, the CDR3 is TGTGCCAGTAGTACCCCTACAGGGAACTTAAAAGGCTACACCTTC. Its protein is CASSTPTGNLKGYTF.

The J gene is TRBJ2-7, the V gene TRBV6-5; possible D gene TRBD2, 6 bases. This CDR3 has 13 amino acids. The germline V gene has CDR1 MNHEY and CDR2 SVGAGI. The V gene lost 7 bases and the J gene lost 4 bases, with 14 bases spanning the gap. The DNA of the CDR3 is TGTGCCAGCAAGGAGGGGTGGGCATACGAGCAGTACTTC. Residues: CASKEGWAYEQYF.

This clone was recorded a few times. The rearrangement links TRBV9 to TRBJ2-2; 8 nucleotides align to TRBD2. The V gene end was trimmed by 4 bases and the J gene end by 7 bases; junction bases not matched to a gene: 9. There are 15 residues in the CDR3. Germline V CDR1 and CDR2: SGDLS, YYNGEE. The DNA for the CDR3 is TGTGCCAGCAGCCCCCCCGGGAGGGTCGTCGGGGAGCTGTTTTTT. It codes for CASSPPGRVVGELFF.